These 10 T cell receptor beta chains originate from one sample sequenced in a study of blood T cells in healthy people across ages. Primers used in a second PCR of roughly 7 to 12 cycles were a sample-barcoded 5' primer and a J-beta primer mix. One entry per CDR3 protein, called by TCRdb with MiXCR from the 5' RACE reads. The sample lists fewer than 900,000 distinct CDR3 sequences, 49% seen once, with about a third in the top ten. The sequenced sample was blood. These receptors were taken from a woman in her fifties or sixties in good health.

This clonotype has more than one count but fewer than ten. The rearrangement links TRBV20-1 to TRBJ2-5; D remains ambiguous. The CDR3 runs to 13 residues. Germline-derived CDR1 and CDR2 are DFQATT and SNEGSKA (reference sequence). The V end was cut by 1 base, the J end by 3 bases, with 9 bases between. The DNA for the CDR3 is TGCAGTGCTAGAGGACAAAAAAAAGAGACCCAGTACTTC. It translates to CSARGQKKETQYF.

The DNA for the CDR3 is TGCAGTGCTTCCGGGACTAACGCGAACCCGGTCTCCTACAATGAGCAGTTCTTC. Protein sequence: CSASGTNANPVSYNEQFF. V and J are TRBV20-1 and TRBJ2-1, with TRBD2 matching 7 bases. The CDR3 length is 18 residues. Germline CDR1 and CDR2: DFQATT and SNEGSKA (reference sequence). The V gene end was trimmed by 5 bases and the J gene end by 0 bases; junction bases not matched to a gene: 16.

The V call is TRBV12-3 or TRBV12-4, the J call TRBJ1-5; no clear D. Trimming removed 7 bases at V and 1 base at J, with 5 bases between. The CDR3 has 12 amino acids. The CDR3 DNA sequence: TGTGCCAGCAAACGGAGCAATCAGCCCCAGCATTTT. Protein product: CASKRSNQPQHF.

The V and J genes are TRBV6-2 or TRBV6-3 and TRBJ2-1; no firm D call. The length of the CDR3 is 14 residues. Trimming cost V 4 bases and J 4 bases, with 11 bases left between them. The germline CDR1 and CDR2 sequences are MNHEY and SVGEGT. CDR3 amino acids: CASSLHQAYNEQFF. The CDR3 DNA is TGTGCCAGCAGTTTACATCAGGCATACAATGAGCAGTTCTTC.

In this sample, this clonotype turned up a few times. The rearrangement links TRBV28 to TRBJ2-3; D possibly uses TRBD1 or TRBD2 (6 bases each). This CDR3 has 15 residues. Between the trimmed V and J ends, which lost 4 bases and 6 bases, there was a span of 17 bases. Per the germline V gene, CDR1 is MDHEN and CDR2 is SYDVKM. The CDR3 nucleotides read TGTGCCAGCAGTTACGGGGGCTCGGGACGGGATACGCAGTATTTT. Protein sequence: CASSYGGSGRDTQYF.

The chain employs TRBV7-2 and TRBJ2-4; 11 bases agree with TRBD1. V was pared by 1 base and J by 13 bases, with 9 bases of the junction left unmatched. Per germline, CDR1 SGHTA and CDR2 FQGNSA. This CDR3 has 15 amino acids. This chain's CDR3 is CASSLGTGGWGEQYF. Written as DNA, the CDR3 is TGTGCCAGCAGCTTAGGGACAGGGGGCTGGGGAGAGCAGTACTTC.

The chain has TRBV3-1 and TRBJ2-5; 10 positions agree with TRBD2. The germline V gene encodes CDR1 LGHDT and CDR2 YNNKEL (reference sequence). The CDR3 length is 14 residues. V shed 2 bases and J 11 bases; nucleotides not matched to a gene: 8. CDR3 region: CASSQLGLAAEQYF. The CDR3 region has the DNA TGTGCCAGCAGCCAATTAGGACTAGCGGCTGAGCAGTACTTC.

This clonotype appeared a few times. The chain couples TRBV7-3 to TRBJ2-3, with 12 bases lining up with TRBD1. The CDR3 totals 18 residues. V lost 5 bases to trimming and J lost 2 bases; unmatched junction nucleotides: 11. Germline CDR1 and CDR2: SGHTA and FQGTGA. The CDR3 DNA sequence: TGTGCCAGCAGCCAGAAAGGGACAGGGGGCGGACTCACAGATACGCAGTATTTT. As protein: CASSQKGTGGGLTDTQYF.

This chain joins TRBV5-4 and TRBJ2-5; 9 nucleotides line up with TRBD2. From germline, CDR1 is SGHNT and CDR2 YYREEE (reference sequence). The CDR3 has 16 amino acids. The junction had 7 bases not matched to a gene; V was cut back by 2 bases and J by 2 bases. The DNA for the CDR3 is TGTGCCAGCAGCTTCCCTAGCGGGAAGGATCAAGAGACCCAGTACTTC. Translation: CASSFPSGKDQETQYF. Full variable domain (outside the CDR3, taken from reference TRBV5-4 and TRBJ2-5): ETGVTQSPTHLIKTRGQQVTLRCSSQSGHNTVSWYQQALGQGPQFIFQYYREEENGRGNFPPRFSGLQFPNYSSELNVNALELDDSALYLCASSFPSGKDQETQYFGPGTRLLVL.

This clonotype was counted a few times. The chain couples TRBV27 to TRBJ1-2, with 10 bases aligning to TRBD1. Germline CDR1 reads MNHEY; CDR2 reads SMNVEV (reference sequence). V shed 5 bases, J shed 4 bases, and the junction held 10 bases outside the gene matches. CDR3 size: 16 residues. Here the CDR3 reads CASSPSDRGLSYGYTF. In DNA, the CDR3 is TGTGCCAGCAGTCCATCGGACAGGGGGTTGAGCTATGGCTACACCTTC.